The 19 T cell receptor beta chains presented below share a single source sample, sequenced in a study of blood T cells in healthy people across ages. Sample-barcoded 5' priming and a J-beta primer mix drove a second PCR of about 6 to 12 cycles. MiXCR, run by TCRdb on the 5' RACE reads, gives a single entry per CDR3 protein. The table includes about 900,000 distinct CDR3 sequences, approximately 65% detected once. The sequenced sample consisted of blood. The receptors here all came from a man aged 25-45 years in good health.

The chain joins TRBV20-1 to TRBJ2-7; 7 bases are a match to TRBD1. The CDR3 is made up of 14 amino acids. Germline V gives CDR1 DFQATT, CDR2 SNEGSKA (reference sequence). J was trimmed by 1 base and V by 4 bases; bases with no gene match: 7. Written as DNA, the CDR3 is TGCAGTGCTACAGACAGGGTGAGATCCTACGAGCAGTACTTC. The encoded protein is CSATDRVRSYEQYF.

The rearrangement links TRBV2 to TRBJ2-1; D perhaps matches TRBD2 (5 bases). CDR1 and CDR2 from the germline V gene are SNHLY and FYNNEI. V was clipped by 7 bases and J by 6 bases, with 10 bases between them. The CDR3 covers 12 residues. CDR3 amino acids: CASTRGSNEQFF. The DNA of the CDR3 is TGTGCCAGCACCCGAGGGAGCAATGAGCAGTTCTTC.

This chain uses TRBV12-3 or TRBV12-4 with TRBJ1-1; D gene ambiguous. Trimming removed 7 bases at V and 3 bases at J, with 12 bases between. The length of the CDR3 is 13 residues. The CDR3 reads CASKPTPYTEAFF. CDR3 nucleotide sequence: TGTGCCAGCAAGCCCACACCCTACACTGAAGCTTTCTTT.

V and J are TRBV20-1 and TRBJ2-7; D is unclear. Between the trimmed V and J ends, which lost 6 bases and 4 bases, there was a span of 13 bases. The CDR3 has 12 residues. In germline, CDR1 is DFQATT, CDR2 SNEGSKA (reference sequence). The CDR3 DNA follows: TGCAGTGCCCATTTCCGCGGATACGAGCAGTACTTC. Amino acid sequence: CSAHFRGYEQYF.

The rearrangement joins TRBV19 to TRBJ1-5; D perhaps matches TRBD1 (5 bases). The CDR3 runs 17 residues. Looked up from germline, CDR1 is LNHDA and CDR2 is SQIVND (reference sequence). Deletions cut 5 bases from V and 1 base from J, with 18 bases between. CDR3 sequence reads: CASSPQGGLRSNQPQHF. CDR3 DNA: TGTGCCAGTAGTCCCCAGGGCGGGCTTAGGAGCAATCAGCCCCAGCATTTT.

There are a few counts of this clonotype. This sequence joins TRBV4-3 and TRBJ2-7, with 9 positions matching TRBD1. CDR3 length: 15 residues. Losses at the gene ends were 0 bases for V and 2 bases for J; bases not matched to a gene: 2. Germline V gives CDR1 LGHNA, CDR2 YSLEER. CDR3: CASSQEDRGAYEQYF. The CDR3 region has the DNA TGCGCCAGCAGCCAAGAGGACAGGGGAGCCTACGAGCAGTACTTC.

This chain uses TRBV25-1 with TRBJ2-3, with D perhaps TRBD1 or TRBD2 (5 bases each). The CDR3 length is 15 residues. CDR1 and CDR2 (germline): MGHDK, SYGVNS. The germline V and J ends were trimmed by 6 bases and 0 bases, with 13 bases remaining between them. CDR3: CASSARGVSTDTQYF. As DNA, the CDR3 is TGTGCCAGCAGCGCCAGAGGGGTGAGCACAGATACGCAGTATTTT.

V is TRBV6-5 and J is TRBJ2-5, with 9 bases identical to TRBD2. From germline, CDR1 is MNHEY and CDR2 SVGAGI. With 2 bases clipped from V and 4 bases from J, the junction kept 2 bases outside the gene matches. The CDR3 is 14 residues long. The CDR3 coding sequence is TGTGCCAGCAGTTACCGTAGCGGGGGAGAGACCCAGTACTTC. It yields the protein CASSYRSGGETQYF.

This chain uses TRBV20-1 with TRBJ1-2, with D hard to call. CDR1 is DFQATT and CDR2 is SNEGSKA in the germline V gene (reference sequence). The CDR3 extends over 12 amino acids. V dropped 3 bases and J dropped 6 bases, with 11 bases sitting between them. CDR3 DNA: TGCAGTGCTAGCCAGGATATTCATGGCTACACCTTC. Residues: CSASQDIHGYTF.

The chain recombines TRBV6-2 or TRBV6-3 with TRBJ2-5; D may be TRBD2 (5 bases). Trimming took off 4 bases at V and 4 bases at J, with 16 bases between the two ends. In germline, CDR1 is MNHEY, CDR2 SVGEGT. The CDR3 contains 15 residues. The chain's CDR3 is CASSLGRSGAETQYF. CDR3 nucleotides: TGTGCCAGCAGTTTAGGTAGGAGCGGTGCAGAGACCCAGTACTTC.

The chain uses TRBV7-2 and TRBJ1-2; D not certain. The CDR3 has 13 residues. Trimming took off 3 bases at V and 9 bases at J, with 14 bases between the two ends. Germline-derived CDR1 and CDR2 are SGHTA and FQGNSA. The CDR3 DNA reads as TGTGCCAGCAGCTTTGGTCGGGGAAATCGCTACACCTTC. Translation gives CASSFGRGNRYTF.

The sample holds a few counts of this clonotype. The chain employs TRBV12-3 or TRBV12-4 and TRBJ2-7; D uncertain. The J call is doubtful: the DNA matches TRBJ2-5 better. The CDR3 has 13 residues. The CDR3 spells CASSSRVGETQYF. CDR3 DNA sequence: TGTGCCAGCAGTTCCAGAGTTGGAGAGACCCAGTACTTC.

This clonotype came up once. The V gene is TRBV13, the J gene TRBJ1-1; D gene ambiguous. Germline CDR1 PRHDT, CDR2 FYEKMQ (reference sequence). This CDR3 spans 14 amino acids. Trimming took 4 bases from V and 5 from J, leaving 14 bases between them. CDR3 loop: CASSSTHRGTEAFF. The CDR3 region has the DNA TGTGCCAGCAGCTCAACTCACAGAGGTACTGAAGCTTTCTTT.

The CDR3 here is CASSFSGSPGTGTIGEQYF. Written as DNA, the CDR3 is TGTGCCAGCAGCTTCAGCGGGTCCCCCGGGACAGGGACAATTGGTGAGCAGTACTTC. The J gene is TRBJ2-7, the V gene TRBV9; 9 bases line up with TRBD1. From germline, CDR1 is SGDLS and CDR2 YYNGEE. This CDR3 contains 19 residues. V dropped 4 bases and J dropped 7; count of bases not matched to a gene: 24.

J is TRBJ1-5 and V is TRBV6-9; D perhaps matches TRBD1 (6 bases). V dropped 4 bases and J dropped 0 bases, with 22 bases sitting between them. Germline V gives CDR1 MNHGY, CDR2 SVAAGI. The CDR3 sequence is 19 residues long. In DNA form, the CDR3 reads TGTGCCAGCAGTTTTCCCCTCGGACAGATTCCCTCTAGCAATCAGCCCCAGCATTTT. Its protein product is CASSFPLGQIPSSNQPQHF.

The rearrangement joins TRBV11-3 to TRBJ2-1; D unclear. CDR1 and CDR2 from the germline V gene are SGHNT and YENEEA. CDR3 length: 14 amino acids. V shed 1 base and J shed 6 bases, with 10 bases lying between them. The CDR3 DNA reads TGTGCCAGCAGCTTAGGGCGTCTCACCAATGAGCAGTTCTTC. It yields the protein CASSLGRLTNEQFF. The whole variable domain, remainder taken from reference TRBV11-3 and TRBJ2-1, is EAGVVQSPRYKIIEKKQPVAFWCNPISGHNTLYWYLQNLGQGPELLIRYENEEAVDDSQLPKDRFSAERLKGVDSTLKIQPAELGDSAVYLCASSLGRLTNEQFFGPGTRLTVL.

The rearrangement links TRBV15 to TRBJ2-5; no firm D call. From germline, CDR1 is LNHNV and CDR2 YYDKDF (reference sequence). Trimming took 3 bases from V and 4 from J, leaving 12 bases between them. This CDR3 contains 14 residues. The CDR3 DNA sequence: TGTGCCACCAGCAGCGGCATGGGCCCAGAGACCCAGTACTTC. Translating gives CATSSGMGPETQYF.

The chain is built from TRBV28 and TRBJ2-5; the match to TRBD1 covers 8 bases. The junction had 14 bases not matched to a gene; V was cut back by 6 bases and J by 5 bases. The germline V gene encodes CDR1 MDHEN and CDR2 SYDVKM. CDR3 size: 16 residues. The CDR3 bases are TGTGCCAGCAGCAGACAGGGGCTAGCATTGGAGGAGACCCAGTACTTC. Translating it yields CASSRQGLALEETQYF.

The table lists this clonotype with a few counts. The chain joins TRBV5-1 to TRBJ2-3; D remains unclear. V shed 7 bases and J shed 6 bases, with 12 bases lying between them. The CDR3 totals 12 residues. Per germline, CDR1 SGHRS and CDR2 YFSETQ. The CDR3 is CASQDRPDTQYF. The DNA of the CDR3 is TGCGCCAGCCAGGACCGCCCGGATACGCAGTATTTT.